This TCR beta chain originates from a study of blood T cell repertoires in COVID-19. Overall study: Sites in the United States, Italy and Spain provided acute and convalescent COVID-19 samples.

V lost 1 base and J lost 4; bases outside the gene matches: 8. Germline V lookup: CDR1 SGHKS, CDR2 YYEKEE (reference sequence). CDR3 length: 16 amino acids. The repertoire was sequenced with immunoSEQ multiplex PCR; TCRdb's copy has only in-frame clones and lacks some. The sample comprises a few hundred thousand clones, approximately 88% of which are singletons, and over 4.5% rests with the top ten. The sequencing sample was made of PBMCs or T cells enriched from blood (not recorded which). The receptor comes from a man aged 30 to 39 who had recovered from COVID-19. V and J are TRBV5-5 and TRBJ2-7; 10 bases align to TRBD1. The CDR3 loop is CASSLRAADRGYEQYF. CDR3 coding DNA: TGTGCCAGCAGCTTGCGCGCGGCGGACAGGGGGTACGAGCAGTACTTC.